Shown below are 25 T cell receptor beta chains from a single sample sequenced in a study of metastatic and nonmetastatic thyroid tumors. Thyroid surgery was preceded by no treatment in any patient. From the PCR reads, TCRdb re-called clones with MiXCR. The data hold 1,500 to 2,000 clones, with about a tenth observed a single time. Sequenced: tumor tissue. All receptors derive from a female donor with papillary thyroid cancer or a benign thyroid nodule (not recorded which). Some clones in this sample may be carry-over from other donors' samples.

Judged by abundance, this clone is medium-sized. The chain has TRBV20-1 and TRBJ1-2; TRBD1 agrees at 10 bases. With V trimmed by 2 bases and J by 2 bases, 8 bases remained unmatched. Germline CDR1 and CDR2: DFQATT and SNEGSKA (reference sequence). The CDR3 loop spans 16 amino acids. CDR3 coding DNA: TGCAGTGCTAGACAATTGGACAGGGGGATCAACTATGGCTACACCTTC. Amino acid sequence: CSARQLDRGINYGYTF.

The sample holds many counts of this clone. This chain uses TRBV5-1 with TRBJ2-5; 13 bases map to TRBD2. V lost 1 base, J lost 5 bases, and 11 bases stayed unmatched. The germline CDR1 and CDR2 sequences are SGHRS and YFSETQ. This CDR3 spans 18 amino acids. CDR3 DNA: TGCGCCAGCAGCTTGTGGACTAGCGGGGGCCTCGCGGGCGAGACCCAGTACTTC. Its translation is CASSLWTSGGLAGETQYF.

This clone rates as large. The chain uses TRBV28 and TRBJ1-2, with D perhaps matching TRBD1 (6 bases). Germline CDR1 MDHEN, CDR2 SYDVKM. The V and J ends lost 5 bases and 6 bases respectively, with 16 bases between them. This CDR3 is built from 14 residues. In DNA, the CDR3 is TGTGCCAGCAGTGTAACCGGGACAACGGATGGCTACACCTTC. It encodes CASSVTGTTDGYTF.

Relative to its sample, this clone is medium-sized (0.01 to 0.1%). This CDR3 is also generated by other DNA sequences in the sample. This chain links TRBV5-1 with TRBJ2-5; no definite D call. Germline V gene lookup returns CDR1 SGHRS and CDR2 YFSETQ. This CDR3 has 13 residues. V gave up 0 bases and J gave up 2 bases, with 5 bases separating them. CDR3 loop: CASSLANQETQYF. CDR3 sequence (DNA): TGCGCCAGCAGCTTGGCGAATCAAGAGACCCAGTACTTC.

In this sample, this clone is medium-sized. The rearrangement links TRBV7-3 to TRBJ1-1; 9 nucleotides align to TRBD1. Trimming took 5 bases from V and 6 from J; bases not matched to a gene: 4. Germline V gene data show CDR1 as SGHTA and CDR2 as FQGTGA. CDR3 length: 13 amino acids. CDR3 coding DNA: TGTGCCAGCAGCCCGACAGGGGGGGCTGAAGCTTTCTTT. This translates into CASSPTGGAEAFF.

This clone showed up many times. CDR3 region: CSAQDRGETQYF. The CDR3 coding sequence is TGCAGTGCCCAGGACAGGGGGGAGACCCAGTACTTC. The chain has TRBV20-1 and TRBJ2-5; 10 bases align to TRBD1. Germline CDR1 reads DFQATT; CDR2 reads SNEGSKA (reference sequence). The CDR3 consists of 12 residues. After removal of 6 bases from V and 5 bases from J, the junction contained 3 bases not matched to a gene.

By proportion, this clone is medium-sized (0.01 to 0.1%). The chain links TRBV19 to TRBJ1-3, with 9 bases fitting TRBD1. Germline loops: CDR1 LNHDA, CDR2 SQIVND (reference sequence). The CDR3 loop spans 13 amino acids. Trimming took 10 bases from V and 4 from J; bases not matched to a gene: 5. The CDR3 region has the DNA TGTGCCACTATGGGGACAGGGGGAAACACCATATATTTT. Translation: CATMGTGGNTIYF. Full variable domain (remainder filled in from reference TRBV19 and TRBJ1-3): DGGITQSPKYLFRKEGQNVTLSCEQNLNHDAMYWYRQDPGQGLRLIYYSQIVNDFQKGDIAEGYSVSREKKESFPLTVTSAQKNPTAFYLCATMGTGGNTIYFGEGSWLTVV.

This clone is classed as medium-sized. The gene calls are TRBV12-3 or TRBV12-4 and TRBJ1-1; perhaps TRBD1 as D (5 bases). V lost 3 bases to trimming and J lost 6 bases, with 17 bases between them. This CDR3 comprises 15 residues. CDR3 nucleotide sequence: TGTGCCAGCAGTTTTTCAGGGATGGTAAACGCTGAAGCTTTCTTT. Protein sequence: CASSFSGMVNAEAFF.

This clone has ten or more counts. A much more abundant neighbour one base away suggests this may be a read error. The chain is built from TRBV6-1 and TRBJ2-7; TRBD1 or TRBD2 may be the D gene (5 bases each). The CDR3 contains 15 residues. Looked up from germline, CDR1 is MNHNS and CDR2 is SASEGT. Trimming took off 9 bases at V and 6 bases at J, with 24 bases between the two ends. As DNA, the CDR3 is TGTGCCAGTAGCTTTGTCCGGGGCGTCGCCCGCGAGCAGTACTTC. It specifies CASSFVRGVAREQYF.

The table lists this clone with a few counts. This chain connects TRBV2 to TRBJ1-1; D gene uncertain. Germline V gene lookup returns CDR1 SNHLY and CDR2 FYNNEI. V was pared by 4 bases and J by 3 bases, with 9 bases between. The CDR3 sequence is 13 residues long. DNA for the CDR3: TGTGCCAGCAGTGTTGGTGAGGACACTGAAGCTTTCTTT. Translated: CASSVGEDTEAFF.

This clone was observed at least ten times. This sequence joins TRBV9 and TRBJ2-5; 7 bases fit TRBD1. Per the germline V gene, CDR1 is SGDLS and CDR2 is YYNGEE. This CDR3 is 14 amino acids long. V lost 0 bases to trimming and J lost 4 bases; unmatched junction nucleotides: 3. The CDR3 loop reads CASSVGQGIETQYF. The CDR3 nucleotides are TGTGCCAGCAGCGTAGGACAGGGAATAGAGACCCAGTACTTC.

By share, this clone ranks as large. This rearrangement joins TRBV6-1 to TRBJ1-1; possible D gene TRBD1, 5 bases. Germline CDR1 and CDR2: MNHNS and SASEGT. V was pared by 5 bases and J by 2 bases, with 12 bases between. This CDR3 is built from 14 residues. Written as DNA, the CDR3 is TGTGCCAGCAGTTTCAGGGTCGATAACACTGAAGCTTTCTTT. It codes for CASSFRVDNTEAFF.

In this sample, this clone is medium-sized. The chain combines TRBV19 with TRBJ1-1; 7 bases fit TRBD1. Germline V gives CDR1 LNHDA, CDR2 SQIVND (reference sequence). This CDR3 spans 13 amino acids. Trimming at V came to 5 bases and at J to 5 bases, leaving 5 bases not matched to a gene. In nucleotides, the CDR3 is TGTGCCAGTAGTGGACAGGAGGGGACTGAAGCTTTCTTT. It codes for CASSGQEGTEAFF.

This clone was observed many times. This rearrangement joins TRBV5-1 to TRBJ2-1; 9 bases agree with TRBD1. The CDR3 length is 17 residues. V gave up 2 bases and J gave up 7 bases; unmatched junction bases: 13. Germline CDR1 reads SGHRS; CDR2 reads YFSETQ. CDR3 nucleotides: TGCGCCAGCAGCTTAACTCTTTGGACAGGGGTGGGAAATGAGCAGTTCTTC. Translated: CASSLTLWTGVGNEQFF.

This clone was observed many times. The rearrangement links TRBV5-6 to TRBJ1-1; no reliable D call. Germline loops: CDR1 SGHDT, CDR2 YYEEEE. The V end lost 2 bases, the J end lost 0 bases, and 8 bases lay between the germline ends. CDR3 length: 14 amino acids. CDR3 bases: TGTGCCAGCAGCTTTCGGCAGGTGAACACTGAAGCTTTCTTT. Protein sequence: CASSFRQVNTEAFF.

By its share, this clone is medium-sized. The chain is built from TRBV24-1 and TRBJ2-5; 8 bases are shared with TRBD2. The J segment lost 0 bases and the V segment lost 0 bases, leaving 2 bases of the junction unmatched. The CDR3 contains 16 residues. Germline-derived CDR1 and CDR2 are KGHDR and SFDVKD. In DNA, the CDR3 is TGTGCCACCAGTGATTTGGTCGGGGGGGACCAAGAGACCCAGTACTTC. Translating gives CATSDLVGGDQETQYF.

This clone has only a few counts. The genes are TRBV27 and TRBJ2-2, with D uncertain. Germline CDR1 and CDR2: MNHEY and SMNVEV (reference sequence). The germline V and J ends were trimmed by 3 bases and 6 bases, with 14 bases remaining between them. This CDR3 is 15 amino acids long. CDR3 bases: TGTGCCAGCAGTTTGTCGGTACTTGTCGCCGGGGAGCTGTTTTTT. It codes for CASSLSVLVAGELFF.

The V gene is TRBV6-1, the J gene TRBJ2-1; 8 bases are shared with TRBD1. This CDR3 comprises 17 residues. V gave up 5 bases and J gave up 0 bases; unmatched junction bases: 9. Germline V gene sequence: CDR1 MNHNS, CDR2 SASEGT. The CDR3 reads CASSQGQGRSSYNEQFF. CDR3 bases: TGTGCCAGCAGTCAAGGACAGGGCAGAAGCTCCTACAATGAGCAGTTCTTC.

By sample fraction, this clone is large (0.1 to 1%). The rearrangement uses TRBV27 and TRBJ1-2; 7 bases fit TRBD1. The CDR3 loop spans 15 amino acids. Per the germline V gene, CDR1 is MNHEY and CDR2 is SMNVEV (reference sequence). Losses at the gene ends were 2 bases for V and 1 base for J; bases not matched to a gene: 4. CDR3: CASSLVQGNNYGYTF. The CDR3 coding sequence is TGTGCCAGCAGTTTAGTACAGGGGAATAACTATGGCTACACCTTC.

By sample share, this clone is large. J is TRBJ1-5 and V is TRBV24-1; the D gene is possibly TRBD1 (5 bases). This CDR3 is built from 15 residues. Germline CDR1 is KGHDR and CDR2 is SFDVKD. Trimming removed 5 bases at V and 3 bases at J, with 13 bases between. CDR3 sequence (DNA): TGTGCCACCAGTGGGGGGACTACCTACAATCAGCCCCAGCATTTT. As protein: CATSGGTTYNQPQHF.

This clone came up many times. The chain combines TRBV9 with TRBJ2-1, with 11 bases matching TRBD1. The V and J ends lost 0 bases and 7 bases, in that order; junction bases with no gene match: 3. CDR1 is SGDLS, CDR2 YYNGEE, per germline. The CDR3 has 15 amino acids. CDR3 DNA sequence: TGTGCCAGCAGCGTAGAAGGACAGGGGGCGAATGAGCAGTTCTTC. Its protein product is CASSVEGQGANEQFF.

This clone is deemed medium-sized (0.01 to 0.1%). The V call is TRBV28, the J call TRBJ1-5; unclear D gene. The CDR3 extends over 14 amino acids. Germline assignment: CDR1 MDHEN and CDR2 SYDVKM. Deletions cut 1 base from V and 1 base from J, with 5 bases between. The CDR3, as DNA: TGTGCCAGCAGTTTATCGCCCAGCAATCAGCCCCAGCATTTT. It specifies CASSLSPSNQPQHF.

This clone qualifies as large. In DNA, the CDR3 is TGTGCCAGCAGTTTAGACAGGGTTGGCTACACCTTC. Amino acids: CASSLDRVGYTF. The rearrangement links TRBV12-3 or TRBV12-4 to TRBJ1-2; D may be TRBD1 (6 bases). The CDR3 covers 12 residues. Trimming left V 1 base short and J 7 bases short, with 7 bases between.

This clone showed up many times. This chain links TRBV5-8 with TRBJ1-1, with D unclear. Per germline, CDR1 SGHTS and CDR2 YDEGEE. The CDR3 sequence is 13 residues long. Trimming removed 2 bases from V and 1 base from J, with 6 bases in between. The CDR3 region is CASSFSWNTEAFF. The CDR3 bases are TGTGCCAGCAGCTTCAGTTGGAACACTGAAGCTTTCTTT.

Judged by abundance, this clone is medium-sized. V and J are TRBV7-9 and TRBJ2-5, with D possibly TRBD2 on 5 matching bases. The V and J ends lost 2 bases and 1 base respectively, with 14 bases between them. This CDR3 contains 16 residues. Germline V gene data show CDR1 as SEHNR and CDR2 as FQNEAQ (reference sequence). The CDR3 DNA follows: TGTGCCAGCAGCTTATCTAGTAGGACTCCCCAAGAGACCCAGTACTTC. Protein product: CASSLSSRTPQETQYF.